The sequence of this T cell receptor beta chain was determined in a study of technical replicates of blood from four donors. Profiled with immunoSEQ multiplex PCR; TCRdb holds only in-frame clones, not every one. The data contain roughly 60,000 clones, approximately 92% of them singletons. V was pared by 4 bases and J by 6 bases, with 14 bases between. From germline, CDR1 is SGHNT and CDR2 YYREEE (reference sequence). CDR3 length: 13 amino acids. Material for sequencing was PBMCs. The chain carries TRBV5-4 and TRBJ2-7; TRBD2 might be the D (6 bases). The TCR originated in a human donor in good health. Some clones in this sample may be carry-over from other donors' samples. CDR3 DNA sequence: TGTGCCAGCAGCCTGTGGGCGGGGATCGAGCAGTACTTC. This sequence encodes CASSLWAGIEQYF.